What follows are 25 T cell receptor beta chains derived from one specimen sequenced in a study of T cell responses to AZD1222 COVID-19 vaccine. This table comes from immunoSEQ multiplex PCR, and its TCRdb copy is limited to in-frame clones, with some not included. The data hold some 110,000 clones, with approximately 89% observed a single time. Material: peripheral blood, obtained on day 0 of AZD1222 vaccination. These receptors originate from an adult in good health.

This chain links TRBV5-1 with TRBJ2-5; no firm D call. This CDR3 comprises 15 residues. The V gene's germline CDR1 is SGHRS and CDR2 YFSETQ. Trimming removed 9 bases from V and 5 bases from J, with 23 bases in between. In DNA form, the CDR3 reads TGCGCCACCACCCCAAACGGATTTGAAGGGGAGACCCAGTACTTC. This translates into CATTPNGFEGETQYF.

The DNA for the CDR3 is TGTGCCAGCAGCTCAAATCCCAATGAGCAGTTCTTC. Its protein product is CASSSNPNEQFF. The rearrangement links TRBV9 to TRBJ2-1; the D is unclear. CDR1 and CDR2 from the germline V gene are SGDLS and YYNGEE. V was cut by 4 bases and J by 6 bases, with 8 bases left in between. This CDR3 region has 12 residues. Supplemented by reference TRBV9 and TRBJ2-1, the full variable domain reads DSGVTQTPKHLITATGQRVTLRCSPRSGDLSVYWYQQSLDQGLQFLIQYYNGEERAKGNILERFSAQQFPDLHSELNLSSLELGDSALYFCASSSNPNEQFFGPGTRLTVL.

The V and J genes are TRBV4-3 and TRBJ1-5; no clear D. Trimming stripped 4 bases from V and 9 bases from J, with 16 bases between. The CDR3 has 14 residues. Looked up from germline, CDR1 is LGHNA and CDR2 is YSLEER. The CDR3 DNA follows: TGCGCCAGCAGCCCCACAGAGCGACTAGGGCCCCAGCATTTT. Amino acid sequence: CASSPTERLGPQHF.

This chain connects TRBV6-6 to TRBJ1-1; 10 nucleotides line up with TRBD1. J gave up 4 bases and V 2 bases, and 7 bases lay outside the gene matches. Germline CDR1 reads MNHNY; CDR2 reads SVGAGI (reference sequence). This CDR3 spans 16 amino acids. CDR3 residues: CASSYPRGQGSTEAFF. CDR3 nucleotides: TGTGCCAGCAGTTACCCTCGGGGACAGGGGAGCACTGAAGCTTTCTTT.

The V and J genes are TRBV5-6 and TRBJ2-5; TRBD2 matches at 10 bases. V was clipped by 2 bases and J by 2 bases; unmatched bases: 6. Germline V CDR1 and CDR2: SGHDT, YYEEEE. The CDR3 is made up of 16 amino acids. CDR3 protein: CASSFLRTSGQETQYF. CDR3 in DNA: TGTGCCAGCAGCTTTCTTAGGACTAGCGGACAAGAGACCCAGTACTTC.

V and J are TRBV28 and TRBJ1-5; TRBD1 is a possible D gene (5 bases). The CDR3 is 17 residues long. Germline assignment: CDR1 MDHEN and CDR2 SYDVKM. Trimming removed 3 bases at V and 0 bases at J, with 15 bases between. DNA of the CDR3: TGTGCCAGCAGTTTGTGGGGACGGAGTGTTAGCAATCAGCCCCAGCATTTT. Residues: CASSLWGRSVSNQPQHF.

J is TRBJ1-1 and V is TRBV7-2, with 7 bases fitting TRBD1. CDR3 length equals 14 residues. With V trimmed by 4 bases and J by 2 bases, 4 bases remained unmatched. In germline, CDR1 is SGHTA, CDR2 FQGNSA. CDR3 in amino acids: CASSYGTANTEAFF. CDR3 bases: TGTGCCAGCAGCTACGGGACAGCTAACACTGAAGCTTTCTTT. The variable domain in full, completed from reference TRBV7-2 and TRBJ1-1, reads GAGVSQSPSNKVTEKGKDVELRCDPISGHTALYWYRQSLGQGLEFLIYFQGNSAPDKSGLPSDRFSAERTGGSVSTLTIQRTQQEDSAVYLCASSYGTANTEAFFGQGTRLTVV.

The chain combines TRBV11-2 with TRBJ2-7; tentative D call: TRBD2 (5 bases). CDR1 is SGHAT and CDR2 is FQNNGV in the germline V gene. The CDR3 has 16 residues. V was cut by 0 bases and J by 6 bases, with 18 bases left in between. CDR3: CASSLEVFADLLEQYF. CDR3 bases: TGTGCCAGCAGCTTAGAGGTGTTTGCGGACTTGCTCGAGCAGTACTTC.

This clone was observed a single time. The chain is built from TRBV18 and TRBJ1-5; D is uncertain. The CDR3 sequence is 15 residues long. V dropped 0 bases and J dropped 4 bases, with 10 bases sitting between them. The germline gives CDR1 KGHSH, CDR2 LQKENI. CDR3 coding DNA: TGTGCCAGCTCACCACCCGGACCGTCAAATCAGCCCCAGCATTTT. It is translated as CASSPPGPSNQPQHF.

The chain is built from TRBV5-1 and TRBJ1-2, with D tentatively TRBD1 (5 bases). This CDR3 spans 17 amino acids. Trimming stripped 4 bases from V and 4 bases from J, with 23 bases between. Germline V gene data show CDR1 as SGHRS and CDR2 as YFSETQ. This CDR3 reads CASSQGGAEDLFYGYTF. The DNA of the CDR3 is TGCGCCAGCAGCCAGGGTGGGGCCGAAGACCTCTTCTATGGCTACACCTTC.

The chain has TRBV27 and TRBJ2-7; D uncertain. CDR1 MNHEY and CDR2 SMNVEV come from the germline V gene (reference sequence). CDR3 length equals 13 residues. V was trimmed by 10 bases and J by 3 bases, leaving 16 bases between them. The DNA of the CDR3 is TGTGCCACCCGAGCACCCGTGGGCTACGAGCAGTACTTC. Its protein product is CATRAPVGYEQYF.

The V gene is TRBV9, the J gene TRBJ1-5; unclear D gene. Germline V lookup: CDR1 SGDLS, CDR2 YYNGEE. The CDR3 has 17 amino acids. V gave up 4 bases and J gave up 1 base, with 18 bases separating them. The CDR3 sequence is CASSPQEGEKSNQPQHF. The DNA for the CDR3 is TGTGCCAGCAGCCCCCAGGAGGGAGAGAAGAGCAATCAGCCCCAGCATTTT.

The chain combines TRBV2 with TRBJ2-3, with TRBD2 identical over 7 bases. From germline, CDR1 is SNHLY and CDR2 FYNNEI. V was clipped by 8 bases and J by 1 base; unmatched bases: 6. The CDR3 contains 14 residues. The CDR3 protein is CASLVGGRTDTQYF. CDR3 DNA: TGTGCCAGCCTCGTGGGAGGGCGCACAGATACGCAGTATTTT.

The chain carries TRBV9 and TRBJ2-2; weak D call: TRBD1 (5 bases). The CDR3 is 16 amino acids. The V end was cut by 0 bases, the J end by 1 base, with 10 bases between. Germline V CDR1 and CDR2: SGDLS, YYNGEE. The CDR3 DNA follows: TGTGCCAGCAGCGTAGCACAGGCCTTGAACACCGGGGAGCTGTTTTTT. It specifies CASSVAQALNTGELFF.

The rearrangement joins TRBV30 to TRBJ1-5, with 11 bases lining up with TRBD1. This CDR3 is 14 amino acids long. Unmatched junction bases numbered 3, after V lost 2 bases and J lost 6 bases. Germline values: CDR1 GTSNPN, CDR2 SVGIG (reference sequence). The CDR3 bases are TGTGCCTGGAGTTTGGGACAGGGGGGTCAGCCCCAGCATTTT. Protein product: CAWSLGQGGQPQHF.

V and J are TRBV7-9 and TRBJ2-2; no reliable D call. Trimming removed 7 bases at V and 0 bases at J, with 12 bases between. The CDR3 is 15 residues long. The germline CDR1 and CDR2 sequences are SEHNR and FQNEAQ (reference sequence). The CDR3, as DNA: TGTGCCAGCACACGTAGGGCGGCGAACACCGGGGAGCTGTTTTTT. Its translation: CASTRRAANTGELFF.

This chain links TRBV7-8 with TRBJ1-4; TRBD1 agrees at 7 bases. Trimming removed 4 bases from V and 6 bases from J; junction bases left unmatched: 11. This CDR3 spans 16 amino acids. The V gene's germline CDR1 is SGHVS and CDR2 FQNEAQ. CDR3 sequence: CASSSRGQDYYEKLFF. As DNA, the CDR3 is TGTGCCAGCAGCTCTCGAGGACAGGATTACTATGAAAAACTGTTTTTT.

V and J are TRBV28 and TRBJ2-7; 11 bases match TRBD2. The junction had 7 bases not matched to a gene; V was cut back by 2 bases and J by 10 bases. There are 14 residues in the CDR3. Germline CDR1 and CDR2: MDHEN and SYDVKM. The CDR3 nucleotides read TGTGCCAGCAGTTTACCTTTACTAGCGGGGGTTCAGTACTTC. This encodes CASSLPLLAGVQYF. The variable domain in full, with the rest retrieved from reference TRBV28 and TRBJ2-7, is DVKVTQSSRYLVKRTGEKVFLECVQDMDHENMFWYRQDPGLGLRLIYFSYDVKMKEKGDIPEGYSVSREKKERFSLILESASTNQTSMYLCASSLPLLAGVQYFGPGTRLTVT.

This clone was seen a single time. This CDR3 is CASSLGGSATNEKLFF. Written as DNA, the CDR3 is TGTGCCAGCAGTTTAGGGGGGTCCGCAACTAATGAAAAACTGTTTTTT. The V gene is TRBV28, the J gene TRBJ1-4; tentative D call: TRBD1 (5 bases). The CDR3 runs 16 residues. Germline lookup yields CDR1 MDHEN and CDR2 SYDVKM. V was cut by 2 bases and J by 0 bases, with 10 bases left in between.

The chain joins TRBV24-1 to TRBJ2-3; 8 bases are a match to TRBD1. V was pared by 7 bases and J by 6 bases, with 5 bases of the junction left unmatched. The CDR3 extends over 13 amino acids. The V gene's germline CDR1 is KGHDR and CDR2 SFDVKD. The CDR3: CATRGQGRDTQYF. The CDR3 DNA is TGTGCCACCAGAGGACAGGGACGGGATACGCAGTATTTT.

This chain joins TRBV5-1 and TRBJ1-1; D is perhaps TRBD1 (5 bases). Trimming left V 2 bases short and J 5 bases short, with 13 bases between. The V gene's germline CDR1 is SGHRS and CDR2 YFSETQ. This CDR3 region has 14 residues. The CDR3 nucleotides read TGCGCCAGCAGCTTAACCAGGGTAGAAACTGAAGCTTTCTTT. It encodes CASSLTRVETEAFF.

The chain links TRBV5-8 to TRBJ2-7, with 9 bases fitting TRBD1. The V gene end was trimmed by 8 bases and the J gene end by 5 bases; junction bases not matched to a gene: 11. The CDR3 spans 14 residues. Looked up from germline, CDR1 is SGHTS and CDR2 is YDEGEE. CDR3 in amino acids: CASETGTGPHEQYF. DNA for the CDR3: TGTGCCAGTGAAACCGGGACAGGGCCCCACGAGCAGTACTTC. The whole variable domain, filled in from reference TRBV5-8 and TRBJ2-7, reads EAGVTQSPTHLIKTRGQQATLRCSPISGHTSVYWYQQALGLGLQFLLWYDEGEERNRGNFPPRFSGRQFPNYSSELNVNALELEDSALYLCASETGTGPHEQYFGPGTRLTVT.

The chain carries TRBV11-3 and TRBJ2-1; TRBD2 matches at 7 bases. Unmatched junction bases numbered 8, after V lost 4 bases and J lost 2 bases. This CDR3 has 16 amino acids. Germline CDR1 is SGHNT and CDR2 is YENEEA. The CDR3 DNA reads TGTGCCAGCAGCTCCCGGGGGAGGGGACCCTACAATGAGCAGTTCTTC. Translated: CASSSRGRGPYNEQFF. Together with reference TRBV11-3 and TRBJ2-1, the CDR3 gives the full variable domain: EAGVVQSPRYKIIEKKQPVAFWCNPISGHNTLYWYLQNLGQGPELLIRYENEEAVDDSQLPKDRFSAERLKGVDSTLKIQPAELGDSAVYLCASSSRGRGPYNEQFFGPGTRLTVL.

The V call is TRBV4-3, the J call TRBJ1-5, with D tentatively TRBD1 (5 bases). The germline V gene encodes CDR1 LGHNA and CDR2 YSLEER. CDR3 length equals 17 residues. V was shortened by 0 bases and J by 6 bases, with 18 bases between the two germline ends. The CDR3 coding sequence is TGCGCCAGCAGCCAAGATTGGCCCCAGGACAAGGGTCAGCCCCAGCATTTT. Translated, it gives CASSQDWPQDKGQPQHF.

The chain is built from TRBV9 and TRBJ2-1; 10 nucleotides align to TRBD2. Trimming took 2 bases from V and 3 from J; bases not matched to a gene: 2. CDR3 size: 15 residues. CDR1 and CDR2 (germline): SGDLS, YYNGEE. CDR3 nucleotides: TGTGCCAGCAGCGTCACTAGCGGGATCTACAATGAGCAGTTCTTC. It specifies CASSVTSGIYNEQFF.